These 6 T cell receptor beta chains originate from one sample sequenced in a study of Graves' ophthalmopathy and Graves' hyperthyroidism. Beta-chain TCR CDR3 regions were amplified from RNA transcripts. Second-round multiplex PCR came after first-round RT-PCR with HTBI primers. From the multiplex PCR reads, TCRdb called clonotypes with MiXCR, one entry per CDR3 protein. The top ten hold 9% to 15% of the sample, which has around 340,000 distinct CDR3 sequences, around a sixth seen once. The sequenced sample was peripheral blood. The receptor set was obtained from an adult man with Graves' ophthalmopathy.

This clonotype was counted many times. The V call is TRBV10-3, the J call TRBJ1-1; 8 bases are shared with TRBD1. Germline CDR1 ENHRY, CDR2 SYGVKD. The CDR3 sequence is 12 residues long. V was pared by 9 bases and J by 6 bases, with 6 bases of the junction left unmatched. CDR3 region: CAMGTGISEAFF. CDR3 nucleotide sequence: TGTGCCATGGGGACAGGAATATCTGAAGCTTTCTTT.

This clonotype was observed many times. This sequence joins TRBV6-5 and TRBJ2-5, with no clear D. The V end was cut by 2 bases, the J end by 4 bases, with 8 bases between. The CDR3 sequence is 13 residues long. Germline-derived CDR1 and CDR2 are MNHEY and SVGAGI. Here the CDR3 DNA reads TGTGCCAGCAGTTACACATATCCAGAGACCCAGTACTTC. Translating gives CASSYTYPETQYF.

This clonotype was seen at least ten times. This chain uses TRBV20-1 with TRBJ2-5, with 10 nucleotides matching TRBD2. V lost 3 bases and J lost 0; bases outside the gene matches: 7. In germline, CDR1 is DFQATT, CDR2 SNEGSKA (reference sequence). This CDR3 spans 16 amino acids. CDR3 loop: CSASRPLAGDQETQYF. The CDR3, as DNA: TGCAGTGCTAGTCGACCGCTAGCGGGAGACCAAGAGACCCAGTACTTC.

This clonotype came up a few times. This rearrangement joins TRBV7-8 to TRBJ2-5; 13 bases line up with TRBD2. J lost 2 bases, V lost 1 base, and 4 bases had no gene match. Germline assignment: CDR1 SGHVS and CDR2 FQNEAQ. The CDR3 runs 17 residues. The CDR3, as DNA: TGTGCCAGCAGCTTAGGGGGACTAGCGGGGATACAAGAGACCCAGTACTTC. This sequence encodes CASSLGGLAGIQETQYF.

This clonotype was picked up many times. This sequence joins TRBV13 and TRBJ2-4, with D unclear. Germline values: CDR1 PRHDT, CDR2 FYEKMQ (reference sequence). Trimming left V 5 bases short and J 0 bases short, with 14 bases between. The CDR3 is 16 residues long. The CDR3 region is CASSLRAVGAKNIQYF. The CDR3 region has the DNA TGTGCCAGCAGCCTAAGGGCGGTCGGAGCCAAAAACATTCAGTACTTC. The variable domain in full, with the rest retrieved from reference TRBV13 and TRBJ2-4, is AAGVIQSPRHLIKEKRETATLKCYPIPRHDTVYWYQQGPGQDPQFLISFYEKMQSDKGSIPDRFSAQQFSDYHSELNMSSLELGDSALYFCASSLRAVGAKNIQYFGAGTRLSVL.

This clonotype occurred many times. The DNA of the CDR3 is TGCGCCAGCAGCCCCGCCGGGACACGGACAGAATACGAGCAGTACTTC. Protein product: CASSPAGTRTEYEQYF. V gene TRBV5-1 combines with J gene TRBJ2-7, with D possibly matching TRBD1 (6 bases). Deletions cut 4 bases from V and 4 bases from J, with 21 bases between. In germline, CDR1 is SGHRS, CDR2 YFSETQ. The CDR3 has 16 residues. The full variable domain, with the rest looked up from reference TRBV5-1 and TRBJ2-7, is KAGVTQTPRYLIKTRGQQVTLSCSPISGHRSVSWYQQTPGQGLQFLFEYFSETQRNKGNFPGRFSGRQFSNSRSEMNVSTLELGDSALYLCASSPAGTRTEYEQYFGPGTRLTVT.